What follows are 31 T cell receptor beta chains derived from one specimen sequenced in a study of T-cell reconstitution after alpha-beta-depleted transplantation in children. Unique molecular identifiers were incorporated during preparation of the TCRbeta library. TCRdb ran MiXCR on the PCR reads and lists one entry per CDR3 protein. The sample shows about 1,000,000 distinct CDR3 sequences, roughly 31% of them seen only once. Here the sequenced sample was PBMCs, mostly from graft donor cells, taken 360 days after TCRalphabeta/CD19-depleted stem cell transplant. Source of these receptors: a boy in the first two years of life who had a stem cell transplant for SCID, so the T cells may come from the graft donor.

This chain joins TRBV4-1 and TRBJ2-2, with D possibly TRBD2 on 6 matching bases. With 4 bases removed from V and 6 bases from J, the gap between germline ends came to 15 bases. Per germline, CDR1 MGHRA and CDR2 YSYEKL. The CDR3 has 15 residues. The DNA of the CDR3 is TGCGCCAGCAGCCTAGAGGAGGGAGTCTCCGGGGAGCTGTTTTTT. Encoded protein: CASSLEEGVSGELFF.

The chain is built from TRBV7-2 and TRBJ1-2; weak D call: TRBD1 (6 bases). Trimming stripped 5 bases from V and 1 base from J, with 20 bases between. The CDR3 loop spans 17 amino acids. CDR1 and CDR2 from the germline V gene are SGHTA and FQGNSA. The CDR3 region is CASSRDAGATFNYGYTF. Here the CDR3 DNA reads TGTGCCAGCAGCCGGGATGCAGGGGCGACTTTTAACTATGGCTACACCTTC.

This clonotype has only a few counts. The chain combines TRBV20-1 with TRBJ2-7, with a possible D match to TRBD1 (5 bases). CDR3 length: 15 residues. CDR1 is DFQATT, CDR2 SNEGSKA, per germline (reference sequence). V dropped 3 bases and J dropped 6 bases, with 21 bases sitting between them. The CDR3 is CSARATGFPLGEQYF. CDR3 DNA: TGCAGTGCTAGGGCTACAGGTTTTCCTTTAGGCGAGCAGTACTTC.

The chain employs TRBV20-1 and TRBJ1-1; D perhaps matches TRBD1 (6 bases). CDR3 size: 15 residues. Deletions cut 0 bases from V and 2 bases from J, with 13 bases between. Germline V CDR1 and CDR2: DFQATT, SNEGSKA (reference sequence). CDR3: CSARDRARGNTEAFF. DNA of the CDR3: TGCAGTGCTAGAGATAGGGCCAGGGGTAACACTGAAGCTTTCTTT.

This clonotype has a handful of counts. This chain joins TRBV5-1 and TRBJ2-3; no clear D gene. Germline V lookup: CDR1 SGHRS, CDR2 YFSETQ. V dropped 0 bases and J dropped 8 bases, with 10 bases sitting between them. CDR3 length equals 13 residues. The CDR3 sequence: CASSLGTPGTQYF. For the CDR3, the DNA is TGCGCCAGCAGCTTGGGGACCCCCGGTACGCAGTATTTT.

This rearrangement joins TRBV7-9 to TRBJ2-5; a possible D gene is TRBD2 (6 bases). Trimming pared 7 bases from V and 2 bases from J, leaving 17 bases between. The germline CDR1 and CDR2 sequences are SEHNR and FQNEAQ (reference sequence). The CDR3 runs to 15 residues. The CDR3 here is CASMFGGLIQETQYF. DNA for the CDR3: TGTGCCAGCATGTTTGGAGGACTAATACAAGAGACCCAGTACTTC.

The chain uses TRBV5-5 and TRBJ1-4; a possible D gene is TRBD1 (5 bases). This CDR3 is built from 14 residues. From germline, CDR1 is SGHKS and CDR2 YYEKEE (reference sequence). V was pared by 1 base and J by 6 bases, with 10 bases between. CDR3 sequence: CASSLTGIDEKLFF. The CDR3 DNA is TGTGCCAGCAGCTTGACAGGCATAGATGAAAAACTGTTTTTT.

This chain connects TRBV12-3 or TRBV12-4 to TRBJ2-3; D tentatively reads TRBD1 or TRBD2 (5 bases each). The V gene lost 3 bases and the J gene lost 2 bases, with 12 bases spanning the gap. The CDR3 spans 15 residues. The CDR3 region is CASSFYGTNTDTQYF. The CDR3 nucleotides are TGTGCCAGCAGTTTCTACGGGACGAACACAGATACGCAGTATTTT.

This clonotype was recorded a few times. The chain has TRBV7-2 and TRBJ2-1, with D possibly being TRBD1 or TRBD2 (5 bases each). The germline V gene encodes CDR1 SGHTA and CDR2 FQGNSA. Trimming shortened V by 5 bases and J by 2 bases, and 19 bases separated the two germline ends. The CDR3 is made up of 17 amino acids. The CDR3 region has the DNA TGTGCCAGCAGCCCGCGGGCCAGAGGGGAGACCTACAATGAGCAGTTCTTC. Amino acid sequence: CASSPRARGETYNEQFF.

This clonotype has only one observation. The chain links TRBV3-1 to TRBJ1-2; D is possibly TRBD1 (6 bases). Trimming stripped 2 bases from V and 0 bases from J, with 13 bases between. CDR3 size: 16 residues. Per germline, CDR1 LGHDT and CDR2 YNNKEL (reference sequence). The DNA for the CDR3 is TGTGCCAGCAGCCAAAGACAGGCAGGGGCTAACTATGGCTACACCTTC. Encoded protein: CASSQRQAGANYGYTF. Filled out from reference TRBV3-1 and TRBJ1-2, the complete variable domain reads DTAVSQTPKYLVTQMGNDKSIKCEQNLGHDTMYWYKQDSKKFLKIMFSYNNKELIINETVPNRFSPKSPDKAHLNLHINSLELGDSAVYFCASSQRQAGANYGYTFGSGTRLTVV.

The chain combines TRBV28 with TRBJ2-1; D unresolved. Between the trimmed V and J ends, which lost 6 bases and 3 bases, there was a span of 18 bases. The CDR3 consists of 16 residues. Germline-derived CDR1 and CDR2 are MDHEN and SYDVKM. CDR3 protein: CASRAEQRPIYNEQFF. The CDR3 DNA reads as TGTGCCAGCAGGGCCGAGCAACGGCCCATCTACAATGAGCAGTTCTTC.

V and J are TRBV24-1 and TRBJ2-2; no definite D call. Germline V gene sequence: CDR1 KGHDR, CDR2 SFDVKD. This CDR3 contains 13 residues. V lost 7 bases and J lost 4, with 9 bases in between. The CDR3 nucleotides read TGTGCCACCAGAGAGACGGTCACCGGGGAGCTGTTTTTT. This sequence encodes CATRETVTGELFF.

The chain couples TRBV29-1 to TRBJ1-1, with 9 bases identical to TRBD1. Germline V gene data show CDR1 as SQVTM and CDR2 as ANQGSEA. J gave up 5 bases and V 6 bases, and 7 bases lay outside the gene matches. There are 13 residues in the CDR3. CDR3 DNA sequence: TGCAGCGTCGTCGGACAGGGGTTAACTGAAGCTTTCTTT. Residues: CSVVGQGLTEAFF. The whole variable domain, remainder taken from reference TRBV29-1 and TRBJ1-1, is SAVISQKPSRDICQRGTSLTIQCQVDSQVTMMFWYRQQPGQSLTLIATANQGSEATYESGFVIDKFPISRPNLTFSTLTVSNMSPEDSSIYLCSVVGQGLTEAFFGQGTRLTVV.

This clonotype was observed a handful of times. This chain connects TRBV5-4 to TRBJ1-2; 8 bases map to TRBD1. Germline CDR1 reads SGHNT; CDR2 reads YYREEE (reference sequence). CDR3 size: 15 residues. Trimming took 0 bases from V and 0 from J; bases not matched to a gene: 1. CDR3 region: CASSLGRGPNYGYTF. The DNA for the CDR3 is TGTGCCAGCAGCTTGGGCAGGGGGCCTAACTATGGCTACACCTTC.

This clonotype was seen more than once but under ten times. Here the CDR3 reads CASSLLFRLDRNEQFF. The CDR3 DNA follows: TGTGCCAGCAGTTTACTATTCCGCCTAGATCGGAATGAGCAGTTCTTC. This sequence joins TRBV28 and TRBJ2-1; no firm D call. Trimming pared 2 bases from V and 7 bases from J, leaving 18 bases between. The CDR3 runs 16 residues. CDR1 is MDHEN and CDR2 is SYDVKM in the germline V gene.

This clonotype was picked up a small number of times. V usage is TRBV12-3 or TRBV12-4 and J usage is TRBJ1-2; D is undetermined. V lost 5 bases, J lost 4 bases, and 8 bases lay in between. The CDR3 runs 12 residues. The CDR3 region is CASSPSGYGYTF. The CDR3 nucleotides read TGTGCCAGCAGTCCCAGTGGCTATGGCTACACCTTC.

The CDR3 coding sequence is TGTGCCAGCAGTTACCGAAGGGGCAGGGGGCTAGGCGAGCAGTTCTTC. Encoded protein: CASSYRRGRGLGEQFF. The V call is TRBV6-5, the J call TRBJ2-1; 8 nucleotides match TRBD1. CDR3 length: 16 residues. Germline V CDR1 and CDR2: MNHEY, SVGAGI. V shed 2 bases, J shed 10 bases, and the junction held 13 bases outside the gene matches.

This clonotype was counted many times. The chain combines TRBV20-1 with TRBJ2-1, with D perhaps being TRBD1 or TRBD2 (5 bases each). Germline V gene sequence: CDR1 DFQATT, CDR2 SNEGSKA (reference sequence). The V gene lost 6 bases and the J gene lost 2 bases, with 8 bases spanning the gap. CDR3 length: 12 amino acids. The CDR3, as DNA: TGCAGTGCACCGGGACCCTACAATGAGCAGTTCTTC. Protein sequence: CSAPGPYNEQFF.

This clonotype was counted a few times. The CDR3 sequence: CASSPLGSGGASEQFF. The CDR3 region has the DNA TGTGCCAGCAGCCCTTTGGGGAGCGGGGGTGCAAGTGAGCAGTTCTTC. The chain uses TRBV3-1 and TRBJ2-1; TRBD2 aligns across 8 bases. CDR3 length equals 16 residues. Germline V gene sequence: CDR1 LGHDT, CDR2 YNNKEL (reference sequence). The trim removed 4 bases at V and 9 bases at J, leaving 14 bases unmatched.

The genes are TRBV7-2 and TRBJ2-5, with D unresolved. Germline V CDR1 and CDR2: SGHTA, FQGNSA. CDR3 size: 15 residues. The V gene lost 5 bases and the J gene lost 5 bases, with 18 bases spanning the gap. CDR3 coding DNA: TGTGCCAGCAGCGCATCTGGGATGCTCGGGGAGACCCAGTACTTC. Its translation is CASSASGMLGETQYF.

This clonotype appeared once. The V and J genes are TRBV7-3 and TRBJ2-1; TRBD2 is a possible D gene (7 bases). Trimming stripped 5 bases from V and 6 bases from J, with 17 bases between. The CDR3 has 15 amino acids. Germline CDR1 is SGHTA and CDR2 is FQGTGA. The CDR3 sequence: CASSLGGGRLNEQFF. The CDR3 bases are TGTGCCAGCAGCCTGGGGGGGGGCCGTCTCAATGAGCAGTTCTTC.

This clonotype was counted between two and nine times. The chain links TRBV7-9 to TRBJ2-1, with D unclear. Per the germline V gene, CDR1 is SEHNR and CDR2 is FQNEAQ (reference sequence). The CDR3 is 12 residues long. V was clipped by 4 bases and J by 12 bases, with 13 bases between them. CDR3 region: CASSSHVGRQFF. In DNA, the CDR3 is TGTGCCAGCAGCTCCCATGTCGGCAGGCAGTTCTTC.

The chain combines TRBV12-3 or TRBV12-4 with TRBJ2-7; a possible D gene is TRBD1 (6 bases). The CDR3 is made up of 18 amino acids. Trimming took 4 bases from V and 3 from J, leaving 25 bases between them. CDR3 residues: CASSSTKWTARPYYEQYF. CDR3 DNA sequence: TGTGCCAGCAGTTCCACAAAATGGACAGCCAGGCCGTACTACGAGCAGTACTTC.

CDR3 in amino acids: CATSSAEGTYEQYF. The CDR3 DNA is TGTGCCACCAGCAGCGCAGAAGGAACCTACGAGCAGTACTTC. This rearrangement joins TRBV15 to TRBJ2-7, with D uncertain. Germline CDR1 reads LNHNV; CDR2 reads YYDKDF (reference sequence). This CDR3 has 14 residues. Trimming took 3 bases from V and 2 from J, leaving 11 bases between them.

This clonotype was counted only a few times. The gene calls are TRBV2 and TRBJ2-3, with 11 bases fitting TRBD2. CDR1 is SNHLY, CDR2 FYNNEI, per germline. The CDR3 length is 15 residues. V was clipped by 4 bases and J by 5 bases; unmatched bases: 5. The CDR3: CASSGLAGSKDTQYF. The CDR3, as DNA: TGTGCCAGCAGTGGACTAGCGGGGTCGAAAGATACGCAGTATTTT.

The CDR3 loop reads CASSPPGHSTQYF. CDR3 DNA sequence: TGCGCCAGCAGCCCACCTGGACACTCTACGCAGTATTTT. The chain uses TRBV5-1 and TRBJ2-3, with D perhaps matching TRBD1 (5 bases). Per germline, CDR1 SGHRS and CDR2 YFSETQ. The CDR3 is made up of 13 amino acids. Trimming took 4 bases from V and 8 from J, leaving 14 bases between them.

The CDR3 DNA reads as TGCGCCAGCAGCTTCCTAGGGGGGGCCTCACAGTACTTC. Amino acids: CASSFLGGASQYF. The J gene is TRBJ2-5, the V gene TRBV5-1; the D gene is possibly TRBD2 (7 bases). This CDR3 has 13 amino acids. Germline-derived CDR1 and CDR2 are SGHRS and YFSETQ. Trimming removed 2 bases from V and 11 bases from J, with 16 bases in between.

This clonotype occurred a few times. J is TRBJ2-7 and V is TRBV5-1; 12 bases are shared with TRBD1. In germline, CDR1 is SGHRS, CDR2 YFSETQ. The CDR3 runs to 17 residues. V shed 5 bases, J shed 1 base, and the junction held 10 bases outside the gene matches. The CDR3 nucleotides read TGCGCCAGCAGTCCGGGACAGGGGGCTATTAAATCCTACGAGCAGTACTTC. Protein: CASSPGQGAIKSYEQYF.

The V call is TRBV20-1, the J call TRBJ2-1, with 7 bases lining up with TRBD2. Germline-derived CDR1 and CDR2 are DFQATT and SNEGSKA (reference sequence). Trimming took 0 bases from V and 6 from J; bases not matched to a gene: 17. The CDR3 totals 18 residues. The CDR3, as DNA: TGCAGTGCTAGAGATTCAGGGTTCGGCGGGGGTAGGACCAATGAGCAGTTCTTC. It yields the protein CSARDSGFGGGRTNEQFF.

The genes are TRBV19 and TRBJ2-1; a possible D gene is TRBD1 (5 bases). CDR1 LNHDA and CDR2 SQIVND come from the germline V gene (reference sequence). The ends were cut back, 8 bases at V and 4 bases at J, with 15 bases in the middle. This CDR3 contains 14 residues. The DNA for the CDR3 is TGTGCCAGTGCTCAGGGAAAGGGGTACAATGAGCAGTTCTTC. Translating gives CASAQGKGYNEQFF.

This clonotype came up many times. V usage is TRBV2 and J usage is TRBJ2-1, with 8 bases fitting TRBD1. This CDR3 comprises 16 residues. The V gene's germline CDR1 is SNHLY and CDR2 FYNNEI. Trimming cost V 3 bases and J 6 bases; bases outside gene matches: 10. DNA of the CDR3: TGTGCCAGCAGTGATTCGGACAGGGCACTTTTCAATGAGCAGTTCTTC. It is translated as CASSDSDRALFNEQFF.